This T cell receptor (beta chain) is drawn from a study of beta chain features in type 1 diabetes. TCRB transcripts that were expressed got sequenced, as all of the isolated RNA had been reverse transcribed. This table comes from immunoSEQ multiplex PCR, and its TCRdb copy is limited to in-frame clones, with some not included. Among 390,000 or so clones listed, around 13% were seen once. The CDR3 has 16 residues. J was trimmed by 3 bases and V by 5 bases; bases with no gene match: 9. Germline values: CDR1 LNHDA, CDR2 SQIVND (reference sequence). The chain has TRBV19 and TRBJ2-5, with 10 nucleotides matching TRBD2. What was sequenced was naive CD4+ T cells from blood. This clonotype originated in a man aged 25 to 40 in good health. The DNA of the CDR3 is TGTGCCAGTAGTTTGATCCGGACTAGCGGAGAAGAGACCCAGTACTTC. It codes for CASSLIRTSGEETQYF.